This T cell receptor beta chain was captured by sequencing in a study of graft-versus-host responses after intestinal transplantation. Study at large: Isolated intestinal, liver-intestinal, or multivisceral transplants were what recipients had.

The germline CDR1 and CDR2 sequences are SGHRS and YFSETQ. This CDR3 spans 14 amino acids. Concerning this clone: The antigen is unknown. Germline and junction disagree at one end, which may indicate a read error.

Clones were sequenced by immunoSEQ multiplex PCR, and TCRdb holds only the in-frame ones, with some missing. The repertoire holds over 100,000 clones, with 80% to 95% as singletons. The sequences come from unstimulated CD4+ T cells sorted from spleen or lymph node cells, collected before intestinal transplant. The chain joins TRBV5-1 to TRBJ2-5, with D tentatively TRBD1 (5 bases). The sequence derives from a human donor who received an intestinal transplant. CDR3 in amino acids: CASSLTGDQETQYF. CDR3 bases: TGCGCCAGCAGCTTGACAGGAGACCAGGAGACCCAGTACTTC.